Shown below are 32 T cell receptor beta chains from a single sample sequenced in a study of shared clonotypes between healthy human individuals (dated by TCRdb to about 2020). The library was produced with the immunoSEQ multiplex PCR assay. TCRdb retrieved this table from immuneACCESS and kept in-frame rearrangements only. Not all clones are present; in checked studies, unresolved V genes account for under half, and no reason is known for the remainder. A total of approximately 1.9 million clones appear in this sample, around 95% of them only once. The ten largest make up around 1.7% of the sample. CD8 naive samples consisted of CD45RO-negative cells that were positively selected for CCR7, yielding a CD45RA+CCR7+ population without TemRA cells. Source material: naive CD8+ T cells from PBMCs. The cell subset or site label, as the study defines it: CD45RA+CCR7+. These receptors were collected from a young man in good health. Some clones in this sample may be carry-over from other donors' samples.

The chain uses TRBV27 and TRBJ2-1; D is undetermined. The ends were cut back, 6 bases at V and 8 bases at J, with 20 bases in the middle. The CDR3 loop spans 15 amino acids. Germline V gene lookup returns CDR1 MNHEY and CDR2 SMNVEV (reference sequence). CDR3 protein: CASRFGSWSGDEQFF. The CDR3, as DNA: TGTGCCAGCAGATTTGGGTCGTGGTCCGGTGATGAGCAGTTCTTC.

The genes are TRBV28 and TRBJ1-5; D gene uncertain. CDR3 size: 15 residues. The germline V gene has CDR1 MDHEN and CDR2 SYDVKM. V dropped 8 bases and J dropped 4 bases, with 18 bases sitting between them. The CDR3 sequence is CASQPRSLGNQPQHF. The CDR3 DNA follows: TGTGCCAGCCAACCTCGGTCCCTGGGTAATCAGCCCCAGCATTTT.

This chain connects TRBV4-1 to TRBJ2-5; 9 positions agree with TRBD1. The CDR3 has 17 residues. The germline V gene has CDR1 MGHRA and CDR2 YSYEKL. V trimming: 4 bases; J trimming: 6 bases; junction bases outside the gene matches: 15. CDR3 protein: CASSLRAGTGLVQTQYF. CDR3 nucleotides: TGCGCCAGCAGCCTCCGCGCCGGGACAGGGTTAGTTCAGACCCAGTACTTC.

This clone came up once. This chain links TRBV30 with TRBJ2-7, with unresolved D. Germline CDR1 and CDR2: GTSNPN and SVGIG (reference sequence). The CDR3 spans 12 residues. The V gene lost 1 base and the J gene lost 3 bases, with 7 bases spanning the gap. The CDR3 DNA reads TGTGCCTGGAGTGACCACCACTACGAGCAGTACTTC. Translating gives CAWSDHHYEQYF.

The chain has TRBV29-1 and TRBJ2-5, with D perhaps matching TRBD1 (6 bases). The end of the DNA is better explained by TRBJ2-7, so the J call may be wrong. The CDR3 runs to 15 residues. Germline values: CDR1 SQVTM, CDR2 ANQGSEA. The CDR3: CSAAIPSGQHYEQYF. As DNA, the CDR3 is TGCAGCGCCGCTATACCATCAGGACAGCACTACGAGCAGTACTTC.

This rearrangement joins TRBV7-9 to TRBJ2-1; 8 positions match TRBD2. CDR3 length: 14 amino acids. Germline loops: CDR1 SEHNR, CDR2 FQNEAQ (reference sequence). Trimming removed 5 bases from V and 5 bases from J; junction bases left unmatched: 5. Here the CDR3 reads CASSLTSANNEQFF. The CDR3 DNA reads as TGTGCCAGCAGCCTGACTAGCGCCAACAATGAGCAGTTCTTC.

This chain uses TRBV29-1 with TRBJ2-2; TRBD2 matches 8 bases. In germline, CDR1 is SQVTM, CDR2 ANQGSEA. The CDR3 extends over 14 amino acids. With V trimmed by 4 bases and J by 3 bases, 4 bases remained unmatched. CDR3 sequence: CSVAQREYTGELFF. The CDR3 bases are TGCAGCGTTGCACAGCGGGAGTACACCGGGGAGCTGTTTTTT.

This clone appeared a single time. The chain joins TRBV28 to TRBJ2-2; D is unclear. Germline V gene sequence: CDR1 MDHEN, CDR2 SYDVKM. Trimming cost V 1 base and J 6 bases, with 9 bases left between them. The CDR3 is 14 amino acids. The DNA for the CDR3 is TGTGCCAGCAGTTTATACTCCCGGGCCGGGGAGCTGTTTTTT. Amino acids: CASSLYSRAGELFF.

V is TRBV7-9 and J is TRBJ1-2; TRBD1 might be the D (5 bases). V was shortened by 2 bases and J by 4 bases, with 20 bases between the two germline ends. Germline V gene sequence: CDR1 SEHNR, CDR2 FQNEAQ (reference sequence). The CDR3 is made up of 17 amino acids. CDR3 region: CASSLSPSTTASYGYTF. CDR3 nucleotides: TGTGCCAGCAGCTTAAGTCCGTCGACGACAGCGAGCTATGGCTACACCTTC.

The DNA of the CDR3 is TGTGCCTGGAGCACGGGGGCAGGGGGCTATGAGCAGTTCTTC. Its protein product is CAWSTGAGGYEQFF. The chain is built from TRBV30 and TRBJ2-1, with TRBD1 identical over 8 bases. In germline, CDR1 is GTSNPN, CDR2 SVGIG (reference sequence). Trimming cost V 3 bases and J 8 bases; bases outside gene matches: 9. This CDR3 comprises 14 residues.

The chain combines TRBV28 with TRBJ1-2; 7 bases line up with TRBD1. Germline values: CDR1 MDHEN, CDR2 SYDVKM. The V gene end was trimmed by 4 bases and the J gene end by 8 bases; junction bases not matched to a gene: 13. The CDR3 runs 15 residues. In DNA, the CDR3 is TGTGCCAGCAGTTCCTCTCTTACAGGGGTTTTAGGCTACACCTTC. It encodes CASSSSLTGVLGYTF.

The chain joins TRBV6-5 to TRBJ2-1; possible D gene TRBD2, 5 bases. The CDR3 runs to 15 residues. The V gene lost 0 bases and the J gene lost 9 bases, with 15 bases spanning the gap. The V gene's germline CDR1 is MNHEY and CDR2 SVGAGI. CDR3 amino acids: CASSYSLSGKGEQFF. Written as DNA, the CDR3 is TGTGCCAGCAGTTACTCCCTCTCGGGGAAGGGTGAGCAGTTCTTC.

This clone has only a few counts. This chain connects TRBV4-1 to TRBJ1-4; 8 bases are a match to TRBD1. The CDR3 extends over 16 amino acids. Germline V gene lookup returns CDR1 MGHRA and CDR2 YSYEKL. V was clipped by 0 bases and J by 6 bases; unmatched bases: 6. The CDR3 bases are TGCGCCAGCAGCCAAGATCGGGAGGGACAGGATGAAAAACTGTTTTTT. Translating it yields CASSQDREGQDEKLFF.

The chain couples TRBV5-6 to TRBJ2-2; D is possibly TRBD2 (6 bases). Trimming pared 0 bases from V and 7 bases from J, leaving 10 bases between. CDR1 and CDR2 from the germline V gene are SGHDT and YYEEEE. The CDR3 is made up of 14 amino acids. CDR3 DNA sequence: TGTGCCAGCAGCTTGGGAGGGGAGGTCGGGGAGCTGTTTTTT. Translated, it gives CASSLGGEVGELFF.

The V call is TRBV29-1, the J call TRBJ1-1; D is uncertain. This CDR3 region has 12 residues. From germline, CDR1 is SQVTM and CDR2 ANQGSEA. V was cut by 7 bases and J by 6 bases, with 15 bases left in between. This CDR3 is CSAWSGGPEAFF. CDR3 DNA: TGCAGCGCATGGTCGGGCGGGCCTGAAGCTTTCTTT.

The rearrangement joins TRBV9 to TRBJ2-3; 7 bases map to TRBD2. CDR1 SGDLS and CDR2 YYNGEE come from the germline V gene. CDR3 length equals 17 residues. With 3 bases clipped from V and 1 base from J, the junction kept 11 bases outside the gene matches. The CDR3 bases are TGTGCCAGCAGCGCGAGTTGGGGGAGGGACGGCACAGATACGCAGTATTTT. This codes for CASSASWGRDGTDTQYF.

The chain joins TRBV30 to TRBJ2-1; D not resolved. CDR3 length: 12 residues. Trimming took off 0 bases at V and 8 bases at J, with 8 bases between the two ends. In germline, CDR1 is GTSNPN, CDR2 SVGIG (reference sequence). In DNA form, the CDR3 reads TGTGCCTGGAGTGTTATTAATGATGAGCAGTTCTTC. It is translated as CAWSVINDEQFF.

The J gene is TRBJ1-2, the V gene TRBV5-4, with D tentatively TRBD1 (5 bases). V lost 5 bases and J 3 bases, leaving 20 bases between the germline ends. CDR1 is SGHNT, CDR2 YYREEE, per germline (reference sequence). The CDR3 runs 16 residues. The CDR3: CASSLPPVRVDYGYTF. CDR3 nucleotides: TGTGCCAGCAGTTTACCCCCGGTCAGGGTCGACTATGGCTACACCTTC.

The chain combines TRBV7-2 with TRBJ2-1, with 8 positions matching TRBD2. Germline V gives CDR1 SGHTA, CDR2 FQGNSA. The CDR3 loop spans 18 amino acids. Trimming took 3 bases from V and 1 from J; bases not matched to a gene: 11. CDR3 in amino acids: CASSLGLVALPSYNEQFF. The CDR3 nucleotides are TGTGCCAGCAGCTTGGGACTAGTTGCCCTCCCATCCTACAATGAGCAGTTCTTC. Full variable domain (missing parts from reference TRBV7-2 and TRBJ2-1): GAGVSQSPSNKVTEKGKDVELRCDPISGHTALYWYRQSLGQGLEFLIYFQGNSAPDKSGLPSDRFSAERTGGSVSTLTIQRTQQEDSAVYLCASSLGLVALPSYNEQFFGPGTRLTVL.

The chain combines TRBV6-5 with TRBJ1-5; 7 positions match TRBD1. The CDR3 totals 14 residues. Trimming at V came to 2 bases and at J to 5 bases, leaving 3 bases not matched to a gene. From germline, CDR1 is MNHEY and CDR2 SVGAGI. The DNA of the CDR3 is TGTGCCAGCAGTTACCCCGACAGGGATCAGCCCCAGCATTTT. It yields the protein CASSYPDRDQPQHF.

The chain employs TRBV12-1 and TRBJ2-1; TRBD2, as called in the table, went unchecked against the DNA. TRBV12-1 has pseudogene status. CDR3 length equals 15 residues. The CDR3 DNA sequence: TGTGCCAGCAGCCGTGGACTAGCGGGAGGTTATGAGCAGTTCTTC. It is translated as CASSRGLAGGYEQFF.

V and J are TRBV29-1 and TRBJ2-7; 7 positions match TRBD2. V lost 7 bases and J lost 6; bases outside the gene matches: 9. Germline V gene data show CDR1 as SQVTM and CDR2 as ANQGSEA. The CDR3 is made up of 12 amino acids. CDR3 DNA sequence: TGCAGCGCCGAGGGAGGGCCCGGCGAGCAGTACTTC. It specifies CSAEGGPGEQYF.

The gene calls are TRBV28 and TRBJ2-1, with TRBD1 matching 7 bases. The germline CDR1 and CDR2 sequences are MDHEN and SYDVKM. With V trimmed by 3 bases and J by 4 bases, 6 bases remained unmatched. The CDR3 contains 15 residues. The CDR3 region has the DNA TGTGCCAGCAGTTTCGACAGGGTTTTATACAATGAGCAGTTCTTC. It specifies CASSFDRVLYNEQFF.

This CDR3 is CASRSAGTYEQYF. CDR3 DNA sequence: TGTGCCAGCAGATCGGCCGGGACCTACGAGCAGTACTTC. V and J are TRBV2 and TRBJ2-7; TRBD2 might be the D (5 bases). The germline V gene has CDR1 SNHLY and CDR2 FYNNEI. This CDR3 region has 13 residues. Between the trimmed V and J ends, which lost 6 bases and 2 bases, there was a span of 11 bases.

The rearrangement links TRBV11-1 to TRBJ2-7; D may correspond to TRBD1 or TRBD2 (5 bases each). This CDR3 is built from 16 residues. Germline values: CDR1 SGHAT, CDR2 FQDESV (reference sequence). Trimming pared 4 bases from V and 0 bases from J, leaving 16 bases between. The CDR3 DNA reads as TGTGCCAGCAGCTCCCTGGGGGTCGACAGCTCCTACGAGCAGTACTTC. This encodes CASSSLGVDSSYEQYF.

This rearrangement joins TRBV7-9 to TRBJ2-1; D gene unclear. The CDR3 has 14 amino acids. V gave up 5 bases and J gave up 9 bases, with 17 bases separating them. Germline CDR1 is SEHNR and CDR2 is FQNEAQ (reference sequence). This CDR3 reads CASSTSRGVREQFF. The CDR3 region has the DNA TGTGCCAGCAGCACATCCCGCGGAGTCCGTGAGCAGTTCTTC.

This rearrangement joins TRBV29-1 to TRBJ2-1; 11 bases fit TRBD2. Trimming took 6 bases from V and 4 from J; bases not matched to a gene: 8. There are 15 residues in the CDR3. Germline CDR1 is SQVTM and CDR2 is ANQGSEA. The CDR3 region has the DNA TGCAGCGTAGTCCCCGGACTAGCGGGTTACAATGAGCAGTTCTTC. Translation: CSVVPGLAGYNEQFF.

The chain links TRBV5-4 to TRBJ2-7, with TRBD1 identical over 9 bases. Trimming took 0 bases from V and 1 from J; bases not matched to a gene: 8. The germline V gene has CDR1 SGHNT and CDR2 YYREEE (reference sequence). The CDR3 contains 17 residues. The CDR3 bases are TGTGCCAGCAGCTTGGTCGGCCGGGGGACAGGGTCCTACGAGCAGTACTTC. This sequence encodes CASSLVGRGTGSYEQYF.

The chain uses TRBV27 and TRBJ1-2, with D possibly TRBD1 on 6 matching bases. Between the trimmed V and J ends, which lost 9 bases and 0 bases, there was a span of 11 bases. The CDR3 is made up of 13 amino acids. Germline CDR1 is MNHEY and CDR2 is SMNVEV (reference sequence). The CDR3 bases are TGTGCCAGTGCTCAGGGGTCTAACTATGGCTACACCTTC. Protein product: CASAQGSNYGYTF.

The chain joins TRBV7-6 to TRBJ2-7; D is unclear. CDR3 length: 13 residues. V was trimmed by 5 bases and J by 2 bases, leaving 10 bases between them. The V gene's germline CDR1 is SGHVS and CDR2 FNYEAQ. The CDR3 DNA is TGTGCCAGCAGCCCTTCTCCCGCCTACGAGCAGTACTTC. It yields the protein CASSPSPAYEQYF.

The chain recombines TRBV7-2 with TRBJ2-7, with TRBD1 identical over 7 bases. The CDR3 runs 17 residues. V dropped 2 bases and J dropped 2; count of bases not matched to a gene: 12. Germline CDR1 SGHTA, CDR2 FQGNSA. The CDR3 region is CASSLYLLGGAPYEQYF. The CDR3 nucleotides are TGTGCCAGCAGCTTATATCTGTTAGGGGGCGCACCCTACGAGCAGTACTTC.

CDR3 nucleotides: TGTGCCAGCAGCGTAGCTGGGCCCGTCTCGGCTAATAACAATGAGCAGTTCTTC. Protein: CASSVAGPVSANNNEQFF. The V gene is TRBV9, the J gene TRBJ2-1; D call uncertain. The CDR3 covers 18 residues. Looked up from germline, CDR1 is SGDLS and CDR2 is YYNGEE. V was cut by 0 bases and J by 5 bases, with 21 bases left in between.